This entry lists 31 T cell receptor beta chains sequenced from one sample in a study of OX40 agonist ivuxolimab in advanced cancers. The repertoire was sequenced with immunoSEQ multiplex PCR; TCRdb's copy has only in-frame clones and lacks some. The table shows roughly 58,000 clones, with 70% to 90% occurring only once. Sample: CD4+ or CD8+ T cells sorted from blood, taken in a trial of the OX40 agonist ivuxolimab. These receptors were taken from an adult with an advanced solid tumor such as melanoma, head and neck, liver or kidney cancer.

This clone was seen just once. The CDR3 region is CASSPIWGQGYIQYF. The CDR3 DNA follows: TGTGCCAGTAGCCCCATTTGGGGACAGGGATACATTCAGTACTTC. V usage is TRBV19 and J usage is TRBJ2-4, with 9 bases fitting TRBD1. CDR1 LNHDA and CDR2 SQIVND come from the germline V gene (reference sequence). Trimming at V came to 6 bases and at J to 8 bases, leaving 11 bases not matched to a gene. This CDR3 contains 15 residues. Looking up the rest from reference TRBV19 and TRBJ2-4 gives the full variable domain: DGGITQSPKYLFRKEGQNVTLSCEQNLNHDAMYWYRQDPGQGLRLIYYSQIVNDFQKGDIAEGYSVSREKKESFPLTVTSAQKNPTAFYLCASSPIWGQGYIQYFGAGTRLSVL.

J is TRBJ1-2 and V is TRBV28; D is unclear. Germline values: CDR1 MDHEN, CDR2 SYDVKM. The CDR3 length is 13 residues. Trimming cost V 8 bases and J 8 bases, with 18 bases left between them. The CDR3 loop reads CASQKRVSAGYTF. CDR3 coding DNA: TGTGCCAGCCAAAAAAGAGTTAGTGCCGGCTACACCTTC.

This clone was picked up a small number of times. The V and J genes are TRBV6-4 and TRBJ2-3; no clear D. CDR3 length equals 12 residues. The germline CDR1 and CDR2 sequences are MRHNA and SNTAGT. V dropped 6 bases and J dropped 8 bases, with 12 bases sitting between them. CDR3 DNA sequence: TGTGCCAGCAGGGCCTTTCGTTGTACGCAGTATTTT. The encoded protein is CASRAFRCTQYF.

This rearrangement joins TRBV5-4 to TRBJ2-5, with D tentatively TRBD1 or TRBD2 (6 bases each). The CDR3 is 15 residues long. Looked up from germline, CDR1 is SGHNT and CDR2 is YYREEE (reference sequence). V was pared by 7 bases and J by 4 bases, with 20 bases between. CDR3 sequence reads: CASGGGRTAAETQYF. CDR3 nucleotides: TGTGCCAGCGGAGGGGGACGGACAGCCGCAGAGACCCAGTACTTC.

This chain links TRBV10-3 with TRBJ2-2; 9 nucleotides match TRBD1. The germline V gene has CDR1 ENHRY and CDR2 SYGVKD. This CDR3 has 14 residues. The trim removed 6 bases at V and 2 bases at J, leaving 1 base unmatched. The CDR3 sequence: CAIRGQGNTGELFF. The CDR3 DNA reads TGTGCCATCAGGGGACAGGGTAACACCGGGGAGCTGTTTTTT.

The chain carries TRBV19 and TRBJ2-1; D call uncertain. The V gene's germline CDR1 is LNHDA and CDR2 SQIVND (reference sequence). There are 13 residues in the CDR3. V gave up 7 bases and J gave up 1 base, with 8 bases separating them. CDR3 nucleotides: TGTGCCAGTACACCCCGGTCCTACAATGAGCAGTTCTTC. Protein: CASTPRSYNEQFF.

V gene TRBV6-1 combines with J gene TRBJ2-7; D unclear. V dropped 5 bases and J dropped 4 bases, with 9 bases sitting between them. CDR3 length: 12 residues. Germline V gene sequence: CDR1 MNHNS, CDR2 SASEGT. The CDR3 region is CASSSRQYEQYF. The CDR3, as DNA: TGTGCCAGCAGTTCTCGTCAGTACGAGCAGTACTTC.

The rearrangement joins TRBV7-9 to TRBJ2-1, with D maybe TRBD2 (5 bases). Germline V lookup: CDR1 SEHNR, CDR2 FQNEAQ (reference sequence). This CDR3 region has 13 residues. Between the trimmed V and J ends, which lost 6 bases and 9 bases, there was a span of 15 bases. The CDR3 bases are TGTGCCAGCAGTCGAAAACTAGACGGTGAGCAGTTCTTC. It is translated as CASSRKLDGEQFF.

CDR3 sequence: CASSHLAGAYNEQFF. The CDR3 DNA sequence: TGTGCCAGCAGCCATCTAGCGGGGGCCTACAATGAGCAGTTCTTC. This rearrangement joins TRBV27 to TRBJ2-1; TRBD2 matches 10 bases. The CDR3 is 15 residues long. The ends lost 6 bases at V and 2 bases at J; junction bases unmatched: 4. CDR1 and CDR2 from the germline V gene are MNHEY and SMNVEV (reference sequence).

J is TRBJ2-5 and V is TRBV5-6; perhaps TRBD1 as D (6 bases). The CDR3 loop spans 14 amino acids. CDR1 and CDR2 from the germline V gene are SGHDT and YYEEEE. V was cut by 4 bases and J by 1 base, with 11 bases left in between. The CDR3 DNA reads TGTGCCAGCAGCCCGGGACATCCCCAAGAGACCCAGTACTTC. It specifies CASSPGHPQETQYF.

This chain joins TRBV7-9 and TRBJ1-1; D possibly corresponds to TRBD1 (5 bases). The ends were cut back, 1 base at V and 8 bases at J, with 11 bases in the middle. Germline CDR1 and CDR2: SEHNR and FQNEAQ (reference sequence). CDR3 length equals 13 residues. The CDR3 sequence is CASSLEGPGEAFF. For the CDR3, the DNA is TGTGCCAGCAGCTTAGAGGGGCCAGGGGAAGCTTTCTTT.

The chain joins TRBV27 to TRBJ1-2; 8 positions agree with TRBD1. Germline loops: CDR1 MNHEY, CDR2 SMNVEV (reference sequence). CDR3 length: 14 residues. After removal of 5 bases from V and 6 bases from J, the junction contained 8 bases not matched to a gene. CDR3 region: CASSPPGGRNGYTF. The CDR3 bases are TGTGCCAGCAGTCCGCCAGGGGGCAGGAATGGCTACACCTTC.

This rearrangement joins TRBV27 to TRBJ1-2, with TRBD1 as a possible D gene (5 bases). The CDR3 runs 17 residues. V was shortened by 0 bases and J by 4 bases, with 18 bases between the two germline ends. The germline CDR1 and CDR2 sequences are MNHEY and SMNVEV (reference sequence). This CDR3 reads CASSLSYILRAGYGYTF. As DNA, the CDR3 is TGTGCCAGCAGTTTATCCTACATCCTCAGGGCGGGCTATGGCTACACCTTC.

The chain uses TRBV9 and TRBJ1-6, with 10 bases lining up with TRBD1. V gave up 3 bases and J gave up 5 bases; unmatched junction bases: 5. The germline V gene has CDR1 SGDLS and CDR2 YYNGEE. The CDR3 is made up of 16 amino acids. The CDR3 bases are TGTGCCAGCAGCGCCGGGACAGGGGCGGATAATTCACCCCTCCACTTT. It codes for CASSAGTGADNSPLHF.

This clone appeared once. This chain uses TRBV9 with TRBJ1-4; 8 bases match TRBD1. After removal of 0 bases from V and 10 bases from J, the junction contained 5 bases not matched to a gene. The CDR3 contains 14 residues. Germline V gives CDR1 SGDLS, CDR2 YYNGEE. CDR3 DNA: TGTGCCAGCAGCGTAGGGCAGGGGGCCGGAAAACTGTTTTTT. Its protein product is CASSVGQGAGKLFF.

V and J are TRBV28 and TRBJ2-3; D is possibly TRBD1 (6 bases). V was cut by 4 bases and J by 2 bases, with 13 bases left in between. Germline V lookup: CDR1 MDHEN, CDR2 SYDVKM. This CDR3 region has 15 residues. The CDR3 DNA reads TGTGCCAGCAGTTCCAGGGACACCTACACAGATACGCAGTATTTT. Translation gives CASSSRDTYTDTQYF.

The V call is TRBV5-1, the J call TRBJ2-3; TRBD1 is a possible D gene (6 bases). The V and J ends lost 1 base and 0 bases respectively, with 9 bases between them. This CDR3 has 15 residues. CDR1 SGHRS and CDR2 YFSETQ come from the germline V gene. The CDR3 spells CASSLTGSSTDTQYF. The CDR3, as DNA: TGCGCCAGCAGCTTGACAGGGAGTAGCACAGATACGCAGTATTTT.

The gene calls are TRBV28 and TRBJ2-3, with D unclear. This CDR3 is built from 14 residues. Germline V gene data show CDR1 as MDHEN and CDR2 as SYDVKM. V lost 6 bases and J lost 1, with 11 bases in between. CDR3 residues: CASSETRRTDTQYF. CDR3 nucleotide sequence: TGTGCCAGCAGCGAGACCCGTCGCACAGATACGCAGTATTTT.

This clone occurred a few times. The J gene is TRBJ2-7, the V gene TRBV2; tentatively, D is TRBD2 (5 bases). CDR3 size: 12 residues. V lost 8 bases and J 2 bases, leaving 10 bases between the germline ends. Germline values: CDR1 SNHLY, CDR2 FYNNEI. In nucleotides, the CDR3 is TGTGCCAGCGGACTGTTGCCCTACGAGCAGTACTTC. This codes for CASGLLPYEQYF.

The rearrangement uses TRBV6-1 and TRBJ2-7; 8 nucleotides line up with TRBD2. The CDR3 totals 13 residues. Germline values: CDR1 MNHNS, CDR2 SASEGT. Trimming at V came to 6 bases and at J to 1 base, leaving 2 bases not matched to a gene. CDR3 coding DNA: TGTGCCAGCAGCCGGGAGGGGTCCTACGAGCAGTACTTC. Amino acid sequence: CASSREGSYEQYF.

This clone has more than one count but fewer than ten. The DNA for the CDR3 is TGTGCCAGCAGCTTGCAACAGGGGGTCGCTGAAGCTTTCTTT. It specifies CASSLQQGVAEAFF. The chain couples TRBV7-9 to TRBJ1-1; 8 nucleotides line up with TRBD1. Unmatched junction bases numbered 6, after V lost 3 bases and J lost 6 bases. From germline, CDR1 is SEHNR and CDR2 FQNEAQ (reference sequence). This CDR3 has 14 amino acids.

The V and J genes are TRBV5-4 and TRBJ1-2, with 8 bases lining up with TRBD1. With 4 bases clipped from V and 3 bases from J, the junction kept 2 bases outside the gene matches. Germline V gene data show CDR1 as SGHNT and CDR2 as YYREEE (reference sequence). This CDR3 region has 13 residues. As DNA, the CDR3 is TGTGCCAGCAGCCAGACAGGGGACTATGGCTACACCTTC. This sequence encodes CASSQTGDYGYTF.

The chain combines TRBV18 with TRBJ2-5, with TRBD2 as a possible D gene (6 bases). This CDR3 region has 13 residues. CDR1 and CDR2 from the germline V gene are KGHSH and LQKENI. Deletions cut 6 bases from V and 1 base from J, with 9 bases between. CDR3 coding DNA: TGTGCCAGCTCCCGGAGGGGCCAAGAGACCCAGTACTTC. It encodes CASSRRGQETQYF. Variable domain in full (rest from reference TRBV18 and TRBJ2-5): NAGVMQNPRHLVRRRGQEARLRCSPMKGHSHVYWYRQLPEEGLKFMVYLQKENIIDESGMPKERFSAEFPKEGPSILRIQQVVRGDSAAYFCASSRRGQETQYFGPGTRLLVL.

J is TRBJ2-5 and V is TRBV5-6, with 8 nucleotides matching TRBD1. CDR1 is SGHDT, CDR2 YYEEEE, per germline. Trimming took 3 bases from V and 2 from J; bases not matched to a gene: 3. CDR3 length equals 14 residues. The DNA of the CDR3 is TGTGCCAGCAGCTCGGGACAGGAGCAAGAGACCCAGTACTTC. The encoded protein is CASSSGQEQETQYF.

This clone has a handful of counts. The chain recombines TRBV5-1 with TRBJ2-7; perhaps D is TRBD1 or TRBD2 (5 bases each). Trimming shortened V by 0 bases and J by 0 bases, and 16 bases separated the two germline ends. The CDR3 has 17 amino acids. Germline V gene lookup returns CDR1 SGHRS and CDR2 YFSETQ. In DNA form, the CDR3 reads TGCGCCAGCAGCTTGGAGGCTCGGGGCCGGAGCTCCTACGAGCAGTACTTC. Amino acids: CASSLEARGRSSYEQYF.

This chain connects TRBV5-1 to TRBJ2-2; TRBD2 matches 14 bases. The CDR3 runs 18 residues. Germline V gene lookup returns CDR1 SGHRS and CDR2 YFSETQ. V shed 4 bases and J 6 bases; nucleotides not matched to a gene: 11. CDR3 in amino acids: CASSLTTSGGAVAGELFF. The CDR3 region has the DNA TGCGCCAGCAGCCTAACGACTAGCGGGGGGGCCGTAGCCGGGGAGCTGTTTTTT.

The V gene is TRBV9, the J gene TRBJ2-2, with a possible D match to TRBD2 (5 bases). Germline V CDR1 and CDR2: SGDLS, YYNGEE. V was clipped by 3 bases and J by 1 base, with 7 bases between them. The CDR3 is 14 amino acids. CDR3 DNA sequence: TGTGCCAGCAGCGGGCGGGTGAACACCGGGGAGCTGTTTTTT. Translated, it gives CASSGRVNTGELFF.

The chain carries TRBV7-2 and TRBJ1-2, with 9 nucleotides matching TRBD1. Trimming cost V 7 bases and J 2 bases; bases outside gene matches: 5. Germline CDR1 SGHTA, CDR2 FQGNSA. The CDR3 runs 14 residues. CDR3 sequence (DNA): TGTGCCAGCACCCCGGGACAGGGAAACTATGGCTACACCTTC. Its protein product is CASTPGQGNYGYTF.

The V call is TRBV7-2, the J call TRBJ2-3; D remains unclear. Trimming took 2 bases from V and 5 from J, leaving 5 bases between them. The length of the CDR3 is 12 residues. From germline, CDR1 is SGHTA and CDR2 FQGNSA. CDR3 protein: CASSLNGDTQYF. In nucleotides, the CDR3 is TGTGCCAGCAGCTTAAATGGAGATACGCAGTATTTT.

The chain combines TRBV9 with TRBJ1-1, with 7 bases lining up with TRBD1. The CDR3 totals 14 residues. The junction had 2 bases not matched to a gene; V was cut back by 2 bases and J by 1 base. From germline, CDR1 is SGDLS and CDR2 YYNGEE. The CDR3 spells CASSVTGENTEAFF. The CDR3 nucleotides read TGTGCCAGCAGCGTCACAGGGGAGAACACTGAAGCTTTCTTT. Complete variable domain (other parts from reference TRBV9 and TRBJ1-1): DSGVTQTPKHLITATGQRVTLRCSPRSGDLSVYWYQQSLDQGLQFLIQYYNGEERAKGNILERFSAQQFPDLHSELNLSSLELGDSALYFCASSVTGENTEAFFGQGTRLTVV.

The rearrangement uses TRBV2 and TRBJ2-3; D is unclear. The V end was cut by 7 bases, the J end by 1 base, with 3 bases between. The CDR3 extends over 11 amino acids. Germline V gene data show CDR1 as SNHLY and CDR2 as FYNNEI. The CDR3 sequence: CASTRTDTQYF. DNA of the CDR3: TGTGCCAGCACACGCACAGATACGCAGTATTTT.